Below are 9 T cell receptor beta chains sequenced from a single sample in a study of CD8 T cells in Susac syndrome. An amount of RNA that ranged from roughly 0.45 to 1 ug was reverse transcribed with random hexamers. TCRdb analysed the immunoSEQ multiplex PCR reads with MiXCR anew, one entry per CDR3 protein. The sample carries approximately 300,000 distinct CDR3 sequences, approximately 89% recorded once. Sequenced sample: CD8+ T cells from PBMCs. The source of these receptors is a human donor with multiple sclerosis.

The chain combines TRBV27 with TRBJ2-3; no reliable D call. The CDR3 length is 13 residues. V was trimmed by 9 bases and J by 4 bases, leaving 14 bases between them. Per the germline V gene, CDR1 is MNHEY and CDR2 is SMNVEV (reference sequence). This CDR3 is CASGLVLSDTQYF. The CDR3 coding sequence is TGTGCCAGTGGGTTGGTCCTTTCAGATACGCAGTATTTT.

The V call is TRBV6-2 or TRBV6-3, the J call TRBJ2-2; D unclear. The ends were cut back, 4 bases at V and 4 bases at J, with 13 bases in the middle. Germline lookup yields CDR1 MNHEY and CDR2 SVGEGT. The CDR3 runs 15 residues. In DNA, the CDR3 is TGTGCCAGCAGTTTTCTTTCTACCACCACCGGGGAGCTGTTTTTT. Encoded protein: CASSFLSTTTGELFF.

This chain uses TRBV14 with TRBJ2-7; unclear D gene. Trimming took off 0 bases at V and 5 bases at J, with 20 bases between the two ends. The CDR3 loop spans 17 amino acids. The germline V gene has CDR1 SGHDN and CDR2 FVKESK. DNA of the CDR3: TGTGCCAGCAGCCAAGATCGCGTCCTGGTATGGTCGAACGAGCAGTACTTC. Translating gives CASSQDRVLVWSNEQYF.

This clonotype was observed a handful of times. The V call is TRBV4-3, the J call TRBJ2-5; no clear D. This CDR3 contains 14 residues. Germline V gives CDR1 LGHNA, CDR2 YSLEER. V was cut by 4 bases and J by 2 bases, with 11 bases left in between. CDR3: CASSPDVLQETQYF. For the CDR3, the DNA is TGCGCCAGCAGCCCGGATGTGTTACAAGAGACCCAGTACTTC.

V gene TRBV6-5 combines with J gene TRBJ2-7, with D tentatively TRBD2 (6 bases). Germline values: CDR1 MNHEY, CDR2 SVGAGI. This CDR3 spans 11 amino acids. V was cut by 6 bases and J by 6 bases, with 9 bases left in between. CDR3 nucleotides: TGTGCCAGCAGCTACGGGGGCGAGCAGTACTTC. Protein sequence: CASSYGGEQYF.

J is TRBJ1-3 and V is TRBV7-2; D ambiguous. This CDR3 is 13 amino acids long. V was cut by 2 bases and J by 1 base, with 3 bases left in between. Germline CDR1 is SGHTA and CDR2 is FQGNSA. The CDR3, as DNA: TGTGCCAGCAGCTTACTTTCTGGAAACACCATATATTTT. It encodes CASSLLSGNTIYF. The whole variable domain, filled in from reference TRBV7-2 and TRBJ1-3, reads GAGVSQSPSNKVTEKGKDVELRCDPISGHTALYWYRQSLGQGLEFLIYFQGNSAPDKSGLPSDRFSAERTGGSVSTLTIQRTQQEDSAVYLCASSLLSGNTIYFGEGSWLTVV.

The CDR3 loop reads CASSLEEAPWTQYF. The CDR3 bases are TGTGCCAGCAGCTTAGAAGAGGCGCCGTGGACCCAGTACTTC. The chain recombines TRBV7-9 with TRBJ2-5; D is unresolved. The CDR3 loop spans 14 amino acids. Germline CDR1 SEHNR, CDR2 FQNEAQ (reference sequence). The V and J ends lost 1 base and 7 bases respectively, with 13 bases between them.

The V call is TRBV20-1, the J call TRBJ2-3; 7 positions agree with TRBD2. The CDR3 length is 13 residues. The J segment lost 2 bases and the V segment lost 4 bases, leaving 3 bases of the junction unmatched. The germline V gene has CDR1 DFQATT and CDR2 SNEGSKA (reference sequence). The CDR3 region has the DNA TGCAGTGCTACGACTAGCTTCACAGATACGCAGTATTTT. Residues: CSATTSFTDTQYF.

J is TRBJ1-5 and V is TRBV27, with D possibly being TRBD1 (5 bases). Germline loops: CDR1 MNHEY, CDR2 SMNVEV (reference sequence). This CDR3 comprises 15 residues. V was shortened by 0 bases and J by 6 bases, with 12 bases between the two germline ends. The CDR3 nucleotides read TGTGCCAGCAGTTTATCGTTAAGGGGAGGTCAGCCCCAGCATTTT. This translates into CASSLSLRGGQPQHF.